This paragraph reports one TCR beta chain. No antigen is known for it. Ophthalmopathy cases scored 3 or more on the Clinical Activity Score and 4 or more on NOSPECS grade, with duration below 3 months. For the diagnoses, clinical symptoms, serum thyroxine and TRAb, thyroid ultrasound and orbital computed tomography were used. Researchers amplified the TCR beta CDR3 regions from RNA transcripts. HTBI primers were used for first-round RT-PCR of the TCR CDR3. TCRdb redid the calling of the multiplex PCR reads with MiXCR, one entry per CDR3 protein. The table lists roughly 560,000 distinct CDR3 sequences, about 14% of them singletons. This sample was included in a study of T cells in Graves' hyperthyroidism and ophthalmopathy. In the study overall: At the time of initial diagnosis and before any treatment, peripheral blood was collected.

Study-level points and caveats: In blood, most of the thyroid clonotypes expanded above 0.001 were also present.

Germline CDR1 reads KGHSH; CDR2 reads LQKENI. This CDR3 region has 14 residues. Trimming took off 3 bases at V and 0 bases at J, with 8 bases between the two ends. The chain recombines TRBV18 with TRBJ1-1; D unclear. Sequences were obtained from blood. This sequence was found in a woman in her forties with Graves' ophthalmopathy. CDR3 DNA: TGTGCCAGCTCACCGGACCTCCTGAACACTGAAGCTTTCTTT. Its protein product is CASSPDLLNTEAFF.